Following are 5 T cell receptor beta chains from one sample sequenced in a study of blood T cell repertoires in COVID-19. TCRdb keeps only in-frame clones here, not all; method: immunoSEQ multiplex PCR. The table shows 200,000 to 300,000 clones, with approximately 83% occurring only once. The sequenced sample was peripheral blood. The source is a woman aged 25 to 39 who had recovered from COVID-19.

V usage is TRBV27 and J usage is TRBJ1-2, with D perhaps TRBD1 (6 bases). Germline-derived CDR1 and CDR2 are MNHEY and SMNVEV (reference sequence). Trimming stripped 2 bases from V and 5 bases from J, with 15 bases between. This CDR3 has 15 residues. The CDR3 DNA reads as TGTGCCAGCAGTTTAGCGCCCTCGAGGGGGTATGGCTACACCTTC. Translation gives CASSLAPSRGYGYTF.

V and J are TRBV9 and TRBJ2-3, with 7 bases identical to TRBD1. The V segment lost 6 bases and the J segment 2 bases; nucleotides outside the gene matches: 6. The germline V gene has CDR1 SGDLS and CDR2 YYNGEE. The CDR3 extends over 14 amino acids. The CDR3 protein is CASNLGQTTDTQYF. In DNA form, the CDR3 reads TGTGCCAGCAACCTGGGACAGACCACAGATACGCAGTATTTT.

The genes are TRBV5-1 and TRBJ1-1, with 10 bases matching TRBD1. There are 15 residues in the CDR3. The V gene's germline CDR1 is SGHRS and CDR2 YFSETQ. J was trimmed by 4 bases and V by 4 bases; bases with no gene match: 7. The CDR3 is CASSMTGGEATEAFF. The CDR3 DNA reads TGCGCCAGCAGCATGACAGGGGGCGAAGCCACTGAAGCTTTCTTT.

The chain recombines TRBV7-9 with TRBJ2-1, with 7 bases lining up with TRBD1. Germline-derived CDR1 and CDR2 are SEHNR and FQNEAQ (reference sequence). Unmatched junction bases numbered 8, after V lost 6 bases and J lost 6 bases. CDR3 length: 14 amino acids. This CDR3 is CASRPPTGANEQFF. The CDR3 bases are TGTGCCAGCAGGCCTCCAACAGGGGCCAATGAGCAGTTCTTC.

V and J are TRBV5-1 and TRBJ2-3, with D possibly TRBD1 on 6 matching bases. V shed 5 bases and J shed 5 bases, with 15 bases lying between them. The CDR3 has 14 amino acids. CDR1 and CDR2 (germline): SGHRS, YFSETQ. The CDR3 nucleotides read TGCGCCAGCAGTTTAAGGCAGGGACAAGATACGCAGTATTTT. Translating gives CASSLRQGQDTQYF.